This T cell receptor (beta chain) was found in a study of cytomegalovirus exposure and HLA in healthy donors (dated by TCRdb to about 2017). For the study in its entirety: According to an earlier analysis of around 600 of the donors, some 180 million T cells yielded 100 million or so unique TCR beta sequences and about 280 Gb of sequence data. Several DR-DQ haplotypes were treated as single units for association and clustering because of strong linkage in the cohort. The study used immunosequencing to profile the T cell repertoires of 666 subjects and linked those repertoires to cytomegalovirus serostatus. Donor age, sex, ethnicity and CMV serostatus were collected together with the repertoire data. Besides the first cohort of approximately 670 subjects, a separate validation cohort made up of over a hundred different subjects was used. An early release covering roughly 580 HLA-typed donors comprised roughly 300 gigabases of sequencing data and approximately 85 million unique TCR sequences. The study combined high-throughput TCR immunosequencing, statistical association of individual TCRs with disease status, and machine learning to predict cytomegalovirus infection status. In a later genetic analysis, genome-wide SNP genotypes for about 55% of the 666 donors were used, and that subset was treated as a discovery cohort. A later analysis re-examined previously published TCR beta repertoires from more than 550 donors and added high-resolution HLA genotyping to investigate patterns of TCR occurrence. Typing coverage varied by locus: about 629-640 donors for A, B, C, DRB1 and DQB1; some 520 for DQA1; 600 to 610 for DPA1; 450 to 480 for DPB1. All discovery cohort repertoires had been generated on a single sequencing platform. HLA typing covered class I and class II loci at four-digit resolution. On average, over 200,000 unique TCR beta nucleotide sequences were sequenced per donor among 398 genotyped donors of the cohort, with 15% to 20% of those sequences being non-productive. The study aimed to test whether cataloging public T cell receptors could reveal signatures of past pathogen exposure. An earlier analysis of some 500 of the donors applied high-throughput TCR beta sequencing to assess whether each TCR beta V gene segment acted as functional or pseudogenic. The genetic ancestry cluster associated with self-reported Caucasian donors included 70% to 85% of the approximately 430 genotyped donors. In the later analysis, no new phenotypic data were used to find candidate immune exposures; instead, reliance was placed on TCR beta sequences and their occurrence across donors. General findings and caveats noted by the study authors: Assigning TCR associations to individual alleles was difficult when HLA alleles, especially DR and DQ, strongly co-occurred. Some IMGT-functional V segments, including TRBV6-2 and TRBV6-3, could not be told apart with the 87-base-pair reads, so those segments were excluded. A further reported finding was that TCR beta sequences accurately predicted the HLA-A and HLA-B alleles for most subjects in the first cohort. Linkage disequilibrium might explain the correlated functional status among segregating V segments, but an unknown experimental factor could not be excluded. In a later genetic analysis, fewer N-insertions in productive TCRs were reported among donors in an Asian-associated ancestry cluster than the approximately 630-donor mean. In vitro tests confirmed that a few of the cytomegalovirus-associated TCR beta chains recognize cytomegalovirus antigens. An earlier analysis of some 560 of the donors showed that most TCR beta V segments appeared in productive rearrangements either about 87% or about 30% of the time, which broadly matched IMGT annotations. A cluster of highly shared sequence variants was judged likely to represent a technical artifact of the sequencing pipeline. At a false discovery rate of 0.05, a later analysis linked 16,951 TCR beta sequences to specific HLA alleles. A later analysis found that HLA-associated TCR beta chains were more clonally expanded and had lower generation probabilities than equally common non-associated chains. In a later analysis, TCR association rates were found to vary across HLA loci, with the most associated TCRs seen for DRB1 alleles and the fewest for HLA-C alleles. A total of 150 to 200 TCR beta chains were listed by the study as associated with cytomegalovirus. In this cohort, only TCR beta chains were sequenced, and detectable features were limited by the absence of alpha or paired-chain data. Sequencing depth was assumed to be roughly uniform across donors in the presence/absence analyses, though that assumption may not hold. Because counts were too low, approximately 18 rarely observed V segments, including chromosome 9 orphons, were excluded from the earlier analysis of some 590 of the donors. In a later genetic analysis, a missense DCLRE1C variant was associated with V-gene and J-gene trimming of TCR beta chains, and the association was replicated in an independent cohort. CMV serostatus was the only immune exposure information available for the cohort. Across donors, most TCR sequences were observed very rarely, whereas some public TCRs were present in many individuals. In a later analysis, several top co-occurrence clusters were reported to appear linked to parvovirus B19, influenza, CMV and Epstein-Barr virus. The classifier was reported to diagnose cytomegalovirus status with high specificity and sensitivity in both the original cohort and the validation cohort. According to a later analysis, most CMV-associated TCR beta chains appeared to be HLA-restricted, and the HLA associations seemed to be driven largely by CMV exposure. The authors suggested that the approach could potentially be extended to other disease states and immunological phenotypes. Because HLA typing was missing for some donors at each locus, association tests included only the typed subset.

The germline V end is reduced by 4 bases and the J end by 3 bases; junction bases left unmatched: 9. As encoded in the germline V gene, CDR1 is SGHAT while CDR2 is FQNNGV. The CDR3 sequence holds 15 residues, the cysteine and phenylalanine included. CDR3 DNA only is kept here, 45 bases in frame from base 1. The library came from the immunoSEQ multiplex PCR assay. The multiplex PCR relied on a mix of 60 forward primers for TCR Vbeta segments and 13 reverse primers for TCR Jbeta segments. The CDR3 region of rearranged TCR beta genes was amplified from genomic DNA with a multiplex PCR assay. Amplified TCR beta libraries were sequenced as 87-base-pair reads on the Illumina HiSeq System. In the paper's pipeline: A later analysis counted approximately 76 million unique TCR beta chains across the 666 repertoires, and roughly 9.9 million of these chains were shared by at least two donors. Raw reads were error-corrected and collapsed into unique sequences by a nearest-neighbor algorithm in which closely related sequences were merged to remove PCR and sequencing errors. Alignment of CDR3 sequences to IMGT reference sequences was used to assign V, D and J gene segments. For a sequence to be retained, a match of at least six nucleotides was required to both a V gene segment and a J gene segment. A rearrangement counted as productive if the CDR3 had no stop codons and remained in frame with V and J, and every other rearrangement counted as non-productive. CDR3 was defined by IMGT convention, running from the second conserved V-encoded cysteine to the conserved J-encoded phenylalanine. The earlier analysis of fewer than 700 of the donors excluded sequences that lacked an unambiguous match to a single V gene segment. In an earlier analysis of several hundred of the donors, a V segment was called functional when productive rearrangements were above 56.7%, and segregating when the standard deviation between donors exceeded 5%. To diagnose cytomegalovirus status from the catalog of TCR beta chain sequences, a statistical classification framework was built. V and J gene assignment, in a later analysis, came from comparing TCR nucleotide sequences with IMGT/GENE-DB human TR gene sequences. A later analysis assigned CDR3 sequences and most-parsimonious VDJ recombination scenarios with the TCRdist pipeline. In a later analysis, each TCR beta chain was defined by its CDR3 amino acid sequence together with its V-gene family, and reads without a unique V-gene family were excluded. In a later analysis, 450 to 600 highly shared, low-generation-probability nucleotide sequences were removed to address suspected cross-contamination and a sequencing artifact. In a later analysis, a clonal expansion index was calculated for each public chain from normalized within-repertoire ranks of inferred template counts. Generation probabilities in a later analysis came from a VDJ recombination model fitted to out-of-frame rearrangements, and those results were checked against IGoR. Hypergeometric tests were used in a later analysis to score TCR-TCR, TCR-HLA and TCR-CMV co-occurrence, with a repertoire-size bias correction applied to the TCR pairs. To estimate false discovery rates, a later analysis permuted the HLA or CMV assignments 20 times. A later analysis grouped co-occurring TCRs with DBSCAN, adding TCRdist sequence similarity when clustering within HLA-allele-positive subsets. For co-occurrence clustering, repertoires with fewer than 30,000 or more than 120,000 public chains were excluded, along with roughly 5 repertoires with anomalous nucleotide sharing. The table was pulled from immuneACCESS by TCRdb, which kept in-frame rearrangements only. Such tables lose some clones; where checked, under half of the loss comes from unresolved V genes, and the rest has no known cause. That table gives V, J and clone size, and the DNA gave D and trimming. The sample table shows about 130,000 clones, and roughly 85% are seen once. 3.6% of the sample comes from the top ten.

In total, more than 500 healthy bone marrow donors made up the cohort. At the time of sampling, all cohort members were nominally healthy, though unrecorded immune exposures were likely present. The donor tested CMV seropositive, placing the donor among the 250 to 350 seropositive members of the cohort. A peripheral blood sample was provided by each donor, and peripheral blood mononuclear cells were used for TCR beta sequencing. Genomic DNA extraction from the blood cell samples was performed with the Qiagen DNeasy Blood Extraction Kit. As to this clone: There is no known antigen for this receptor. Qualities for individual bases were not recorded, and no much larger clone is one base off.

Sequences were obtained from PBMCs. The chain links TRBV11-2 with TRBJ2-7; 7 bases in between match TRBD2. The TCR comes from a middle-aged woman in good health and CMV-seropositive. The DNA reads TGTGCCAGCAGCTCAACCGGACTAGTTCGCTACGAGCAGTACTTC. The encoded protein is CASSSTGLVRYEQYF.